This is a list of T cell receptor beta chains from one sample in a study of radiation and T cells in renal cell carcinoma. Sequenced by immunoSEQ multiplex PCR; TCRdb stores in-frame clones only, minus some. The sample lists about 83,000 clones, over 65% occurring once. This specimen consisted of blood, obtained from a patient whose treatment included radiotherapy and nephrectomy. These receptors were obtained from a woman in her sixties with renal cell carcinoma. The CDR3 runs from the conserved cysteine through the conserved F or W. A D gene is named only where the DNA matches it firmly.

NA,TRBV5-1,CASSLAIVSPSYNEQFF
NA,TRBV4-2,CASSQEVGRSYEQYF
TRBD1,TRBV27,CASSLGTGGGYEQYF
TRBD2,TRBV5-1,CASSLAGHTGELFF
NA,TRBV7-8,CASSIRLLSSYNSPLHF
NA,TRBV2,CASRRWGGSYEQYF
NA,TRBV25-1,CASSESDYSDTQYF
TRBD2,TRBV7-2,CASRVSGVLYEQYF
NA,TRBV7-2,CASSSLSSYEQYF
NA,TRBV19,CASSPTPNTGELFF
NA,TRBV27,CACGRDYNSPLHF
NA,TRBV10-3,CAISEDRFSFKYF
NA,TRBV19,CASSIAPPPRPYEQYF
NA,TRBV7-3,CASSFRNTEAFF
TRBD1,TRBV5-1,CASSWQGGDQPQHF
TRBD1,TRBV5-1,CASFFGDSQSYEQYF
TRBD2,TRBV4-2,CASSQDVQTSGLQNSYEQYF
NA,TRBV27,CASSLSTNTEAFF
NA,TRBV6-6,CASSYRYEQYF
NA,TRBV7-9,CASSLWGSNQPQHF
NA,TRBV27,CASSVLREVSYEQYF
NA,TRBV19,CASSPGTGAGSPLHF
NA,TRBV30,CAWSALGQGSGAQHF
NA,TRBV28,CASRYGPYEQYF
TRBD1,TRBV5-1,CASSAGTGISPLHF
NA,TRBV4-1,CASSHTTGRAGETQYF
NA,TRBV5-6,CASSLQQGNEKLFF
NA,TRBV5-1,CASSVAGSVNEKLFF
NA,TRBV6-5,CASSYSGEGYYGYTF
TRBD1,TRBV4-1,CASSLGTDLQQYF
NA,TRBV28,CASQTRASSTDTQYF
NA,TRBV6-5,CASSGGGHQPYEQYF
NA,TRBV21-1,CASRDRREQYF
NA,TRBV5-6,CASSFPDSLEQYF
NA,TRBV5-1,CASSPTRQASAETQYF
NA,TRBV4-1,CASSLSWGGTDTQYF
NA,TRBV7-2,CASSLDLPGRGYTF
NA,TRBV28,CATSGPVYGYTF
NA,TRBV19,CASSSSRDISYEQYF
NA,TRBV5-1,CASSLALVHFNEQFF
TRBD1,TRBV28,CASSLLTGANYNEQFF
TRBD1,TRBV9,CASSAGDRTGNTEAFF
TRBD2,TRBV7-2,CASSWTSGTDTQYF
NA,TRBV4-2,CASSQNRVDGEAFF
NA,TRBV11-2,CASSFQGTQYF
NA,TRBV6-1,CASSEVTPNQPQHF
NA,TRBV7-9,CASSSELSRGQPQHF
NA,TRBV29-1,CSVAITGSYEQYF
NA,TRBV2,CASSDTSSTDTQYF
NA,TRBV7-6,CASSLVHSSTDTQYF
NA,TRBV6-1,CASSEEDSNQPQHF
NA,TRBV10-3,CAISARGPVYGYTF
TRBD1,TRBV28,CASSSGTGKAGNTIYF
NA,TRBV28,CASSSGQRTDTQYF
TRBD1,TRBV28,CASSWDRVESYGYTF
NA,TRBV7-9,CASSLEGGTEAFF
NA,TRBV6-6,CASSSSPEQYF
NA,TRBV9,CASSSPQWVATGANYGYTF